The 20 T cell receptor beta chains below were found in one sample sequenced in a study of neoadjuvant anti-PD-1 for oral cavity cancer. Time point noted: after neoadjuvant nivolumab, at surgical resection. TCRdb's table, derived via immunoSEQ multiplex PCR, lists solely in-frame clones and lacks some. This table holds approximately 7,800 clones, over 50% found once. Sequencing was performed on PBMCs, taken after nivolumab (anti-PD-1) treatment. The receptors originated from a person between 40 and 80 years old with oral cavity squamous cell carcinoma.

The chain links TRBV27 to TRBJ1-1; 8 bases are shared with TRBD1. This CDR3 contains 17 residues. Per the germline V gene, CDR1 is MNHEY and CDR2 is SMNVEV (reference sequence). V lost 5 bases and J lost 3; bases outside the gene matches: 14. CDR3: CASSLQGVGLWYTEAFF. CDR3 in DNA: TGTGCCAGCAGTCTACAGGGGGTAGGATTATGGTACACTGAAGCTTTCTTT.

The rearrangement links TRBV10-2 to TRBJ2-3, with unresolved D. CDR1 and CDR2 from the germline V gene are WSHSY and SAAADI. The length of the CDR3 is 14 residues. The V end lost 8 bases, the J end lost 2 bases, and 14 bases lay between the germline ends. For the CDR3, the DNA is TGCGCCAGCTCGCACCAAGGGTACACAGATACGCAGTATTTT. Its translation is CASSHQGYTDTQYF.

CDR3 coding DNA: TGTGCCAGCAGCTTTCGACAGGTTTTCGGGGCCAACGTCCTGACTTTC. It codes for CASSFRQVFGANVLTF. V is TRBV7-9 and J is TRBJ2-6, with a possible D match to TRBD1 (6 bases). Between the trimmed V and J ends, which lost 3 bases and 4 bases, there was a span of 13 bases. This CDR3 has 16 residues. Germline CDR1 SEHNR, CDR2 FQNEAQ (reference sequence).

This clone was picked up a small number of times. The V call is TRBV7-2, the J call TRBJ1-1, with unresolved D. In germline, CDR1 is SGHTA, CDR2 FQGNSA. This CDR3 has 15 residues. Between the trimmed V and J ends, which lost 8 bases and 0 bases, there was a span of 16 bases. The CDR3 region is CASSGRELLNTEAFF. Here the CDR3 DNA reads TGTGCCAGCTCTGGGAGGGAACTCTTGAACACTGAAGCTTTCTTT.

The chain recombines TRBV19 with TRBJ2-3, with 8 bases that match TRBD1. V was pared by 6 bases and J by 4 bases, with 6 bases of the junction left unmatched. CDR1 LNHDA and CDR2 SQIVND come from the germline V gene (reference sequence). The CDR3 has 14 residues. CDR3 region: CASRVQGEADTQYF. The CDR3 nucleotides read TGTGCCAGTAGAGTACAGGGGGAGGCAGATACGCAGTATTTT. The complete variable domain, with remaining parts taken from reference TRBV19 and TRBJ2-3, reads DGGITQSPKYLFRKEGQNVTLSCEQNLNHDAMYWYRQDPGQGLRLIYYSQIVNDFQKGDIAEGYSVSREKKESFPLTVTSAQKNPTAFYLCASRVQGEADTQYFGPGTRLTVL.

The V and J genes are TRBV5-6 and TRBJ2-7, with 10 bases fitting TRBD1. The J segment lost 2 bases and the V segment lost 4 bases, leaving 3 bases of the junction unmatched. Germline V gene lookup returns CDR1 SGHDT and CDR2 YYEEEE. This CDR3 contains 14 residues. CDR3 nucleotides: TGTGCCAGCAGCATCGGGACAGGGGCCTACGAGCAGTACTTC. It encodes CASSIGTGAYEQYF.

The chain carries TRBV7-9 and TRBJ2-4; no reliable D call. The ends were cut back, 5 bases at V and 0 bases at J, with 5 bases in the middle. Germline V lookup: CDR1 SEHNR, CDR2 FQNEAQ (reference sequence). This CDR3 comprises 13 residues. The CDR3 coding sequence is TGTGCCAGCAGCCCCGGAGCCAAAAACATTCAGTACTTC. Translated: CASSPGAKNIQYF.

The chain couples TRBV6-1 to TRBJ2-3; 11 positions agree with TRBD1. The germline V gene encodes CDR1 MNHNS and CDR2 SASEGT. Losses at the gene ends were 4 bases for V and 2 bases for J; bases not matched to a gene: 5. The CDR3 runs 16 residues. CDR3 sequence (DNA): TGTGCCAGCAGTGTCCGGGACAGGGGGTACACAGATACGCAGTATTTT. Protein product: CASSVRDRGYTDTQYF.

This chain connects TRBV10-3 to TRBJ2-7, with 7 bases identical to TRBD1. V dropped 9 bases and J dropped 4; count of bases not matched to a gene: 9. CDR1 and CDR2 from the germline V gene are ENHRY and SYGVKD. The CDR3 runs to 13 residues. CDR3 nucleotides: TGTGCCATTTCCGGGACAGACCAATACGAGCAGTACTTC. This encodes CAISGTDQYEQYF.

CDR3 nucleotide sequence: TGTGCCAGCAGTTTATCGGCAGGGAACACTGAAGCTTTCTTT. Protein: CASSLSAGNTEAFF. The gene calls are TRBV28 and TRBJ1-1; D ambiguous. Between the trimmed V and J ends, which lost 1 base and 1 base, there was a span of 7 bases. Germline CDR1 reads MDHEN; CDR2 reads SYDVKM. The CDR3 totals 14 residues.

This clone was observed a few times. J is TRBJ1-1 and V is TRBV6-1, with TRBD1 matching 8 bases. V dropped 7 bases and J dropped 1; count of bases not matched to a gene: 8. This CDR3 contains 15 residues. The V gene's germline CDR1 is MNHNS and CDR2 SASEGT. The CDR3 DNA sequence: TGTGCCAGCATTACGGCCGGGACAGGGAACACTGAAGCTTTCTTT. As protein: CASITAGTGNTEAFF.

The V gene is TRBV28, the J gene TRBJ1-3, with D possibly TRBD1 on 5 matching bases. The CDR3 extends over 14 amino acids. The germline CDR1 and CDR2 sequences are MDHEN and SYDVKM. Trimming removed 4 bases from V and 2 bases from J, with 9 bases in between. This CDR3 is CASSSQGAGNTIYF. The DNA of the CDR3 is TGTGCCAGCAGTTCGCAGGGTGCTGGAAACACCATATATTTT.

V is TRBV7-8 and J is TRBJ2-1, with 9 bases matching TRBD1. The CDR3 covers 13 residues. Losses at the gene ends were 3 bases for V and 15 bases for J; bases not matched to a gene: 9. Germline CDR1 and CDR2: SGHVS and FQNEAQ. DNA of the CDR3: TGTGCCAGCAGCTTGGGGGGGGACAGGGTTCTGTTCTTC. Translation gives CASSLGGDRVLFF. The full variable domain, rest sourced from reference TRBV7-8 and TRBJ2-1, is GAGVSQSPRYKVAKRGQDVALRCDPISGHVSLFWYQQALGQGPEFLTYFQNEAQLDKSGLPSDRFFAERPEGSVSTLKIQRTQQEDSAVYLCASSLGGDRVLFFGPGTRLTVL.

This chain links TRBV4-3 with TRBJ1-6; no clear D gene. Trimming removed 3 bases from V and 3 bases from J, with 12 bases in between. Germline-derived CDR1 and CDR2 are LGHNA and YSLEER. This CDR3 comprises 16 residues. CDR3 amino acids: CASSHGNKGYNSPLHF. In nucleotides, the CDR3 is TGCGCCAGCAGCCACGGGAACAAGGGCTATAATTCACCCCTCCACTTT.

Here the CDR3 DNA reads TGTGCCAGCAGCTTAGAATCCCGGGAAACTAATGAAAAACTGTTTTTT. This gives the protein CASSLESRETNEKLFF. The chain recombines TRBV11-2 with TRBJ1-4, with no clear D. V was pared by 0 bases and J by 1 base, with 9 bases between. CDR1 is SGHAT and CDR2 is FQNNGV in the germline V gene. The CDR3 extends over 16 amino acids.

This clone has only a few counts. The rearrangement uses TRBV27 and TRBJ1-5, with unresolved D. Germline V lookup: CDR1 MNHEY, CDR2 SMNVEV (reference sequence). The CDR3 sequence is 16 residues long. The V gene lost 0 bases and the J gene lost 5 bases, with 14 bases spanning the gap. In nucleotides, the CDR3 is TGTGCCAGCAGTTTATCGGGCGGCAGGAACCATCAGCCCCAGCATTTT. Translating gives CASSLSGGRNHQPQHF.

This rearrangement joins TRBV28 to TRBJ1-2; a possible D gene is TRBD1 (6 bases). The CDR3 covers 15 residues. Germline V lookup: CDR1 MDHEN, CDR2 SYDVKM. V was cut by 8 bases and J by 2 bases, with 18 bases left in between. The chain's CDR3 is CASRRRGGANYGYTF. The CDR3 nucleotides are TGTGCCAGCCGGCGTCGGGGGGGGGCGAACTATGGCTACACCTTC.

The gene calls are TRBV2 and TRBJ1-6; TRBD1 is a possible D gene (6 bases). V was cut by 8 bases and J by 3 bases, with 17 bases left in between. CDR3 size: 16 residues. The germline V gene encodes CDR1 SNHLY and CDR2 FYNNEI. The CDR3 here is CASFRTVSNYNSPLHF. The CDR3 nucleotides are TGTGCCAGCTTTCGGACAGTATCAAACTATAATTCACCCCTCCACTTT.

This chain uses TRBV9 with TRBJ2-1, with a weak D call TRBD2 (7 bases). Germline V lookup: CDR1 SGDLS, CDR2 YYNGEE. Trimming pared 0 bases from V and 5 bases from J, leaving 9 bases between. The CDR3 has 14 amino acids. The CDR3: CASSVEGGHNEQFF. The CDR3 coding sequence is TGTGCCAGCAGCGTAGAGGGGGGGCACAATGAGCAGTTCTTC. The variable domain in full, with the rest retrieved from reference TRBV9 and TRBJ2-1, is DSGVTQTPKHLITATGQRVTLRCSPRSGDLSVYWYQQSLDQGLQFLIQYYNGEERAKGNILERFSAQQFPDLHSELNLSSLELGDSALYFCASSVEGGHNEQFFGPGTRLTVL.

This clone was detected a few times. The chain combines TRBV4-1 with TRBJ1-1; no definite D call. Germline V gene data show CDR1 as MGHRA and CDR2 as YSYEKL. This CDR3 region has 12 residues. Trimming removed 0 bases from V and 6 bases from J, with 5 bases in between. The CDR3 reads CASSQDLAEAFF. The CDR3 DNA sequence: TGCGCCAGCAGCCAAGATTTGGCTGAAGCTTTCTTT.